This TCR beta chain was recorded in a study of blood T cell repertoires in COVID-19. Study-level information: The samples span acute and convalescent COVID-19 from the United States, Italy and Spain. PBMCs, B-cell-depleted T cells, or T cells were the source of the cDNA or gDNA that made up the material.

This clone was seen only a few times. Original handling: Reference gene primer amplification in the assay estimated nucleated cell counts. Data came from immunoSEQ multiplex PCR; TCRdb stores just in-frame clones and leaves some out. V, J and clone size are those of that table, while D and trimming were read from the DNA. The profile shows under 70,000 clones, 70% to 85% of them singletons. The CDR3 sequence is 15 residues long. Germline CDR1 is ENHRY and CDR2 is SYGVKD. V was clipped by 3 bases and J by 3 bases, with 14 bases between them. The V gene is TRBV10-3, the J gene TRBJ1-1; D is perhaps TRBD1 (6 bases). The source material was peripheral blood. The clonotype originates from a woman older than 75 with active or convalescent COVID-19. The DNA for the CDR3 is TGTGCCATCAGTGAAGTGCAGGGGACGGACACTGAAGCTTTCTTT. It is translated as CAISEVQGTDTEAFF.